The 16 T cell receptor beta chains reported below all come from one sample, sequenced in a study of T cell responses to AZD1222 COVID-19 vaccine. Profiled with immunoSEQ multiplex PCR; TCRdb holds only in-frame clones, not every one. The profile shows under 200,000 clones, 90% to 95% of them singletons. The material sequenced was peripheral blood, taken 28 days after the second dose of the MenACWY control vaccine. All receptors come from an adult who received the MenACWY meningococcal vaccine as a control.

This clone was recorded once. The J gene is TRBJ2-1, the V gene TRBV7-5; TRBD1 reflects the table's D call only, with no check against the DNA. TRBV7-5 is given as a pseudogene. The CDR3 is 12 residues long. This chain's CDR3 is CARSRDSYEQFF. The CDR3, as DNA: TGTGCCAGAAGCCGGGACAGTTATGAGCAGTTCTTC.

The V and J genes are TRBV5-1 and TRBJ1-3; TRBD1 might be the D (6 bases). The germline gives CDR1 SGHRS, CDR2 YFSETQ. The V and J ends lost 4 bases and 0 bases respectively, with 14 bases between them. The CDR3 length is 16 residues. The DNA for the CDR3 is TGCGCCAGCAGCCTCACTACAGGGAGCTCTGGAAACACCATATATTTT. It is translated as CASSLTTGSSGNTIYF.

The J gene is TRBJ2-7, the V gene TRBV14; 7 nucleotides agree with TRBD2. The trim removed 5 bases at V and 3 bases at J, leaving 4 bases unmatched. The CDR3 contains 13 residues. Germline V gene sequence: CDR1 SGHDN, CDR2 FVKESK. The CDR3 sequence: CASSDWGGYEQYF. In nucleotides, the CDR3 is TGTGCCAGCAGCGATTGGGGGGGCTACGAGCAGTACTTC.

This chain connects TRBV30 to TRBJ1-5; D call uncertain. The CDR3 spans 12 residues. V shed 0 bases and J shed 6 bases, with 6 bases lying between them. Germline lookup yields CDR1 GTSNPN and CDR2 SVGIG (reference sequence). In nucleotides, the CDR3 is TGTGCCTGGAGTGTCGGGTCTCAGCCCCAGCATTTT. The encoded protein is CAWSVGSQPQHF.

The chain employs TRBV7-9 and TRBJ1-2; a possible D gene is TRBD1 (6 bases). Looked up from germline, CDR1 is SEHNR and CDR2 is FQNEAQ (reference sequence). The CDR3 extends over 14 amino acids. CDR3 amino acids: CPTDRRELPYGYTF. CDR3 bases: TGTCCTACTGACAGGAGGGAACTTCCCTATGGCTACACCTTC.

The chain uses TRBV5-1 and TRBJ1-1; possibly TRBD1 for D (5 bases). Trimming took off 1 base at V and 0 bases at J, with 7 bases between the two ends. CDR1 SGHRS and CDR2 YFSETQ come from the germline V gene. The CDR3 totals 14 residues. CDR3 DNA: TGCGCCAGCAGCTTGTCAGGGTTGAACACTGAAGCTTTCTTT. Its protein product is CASSLSGLNTEAFF.

Only a few counts were recorded for this clone. The J gene is TRBJ1-3, the V gene TRBV19, with 8 bases lining up with TRBD1. V lost 5 bases to trimming and J lost 1 base; unmatched junction nucleotides: 4. The CDR3 consists of 15 residues. Germline-derived CDR1 and CDR2 are LNHDA and SQIVND (reference sequence). The CDR3 coding sequence is TGTGCCAGTAGTGGGCAGGGGGCATCTGGAAACACCATATATTTT. Translation: CASSGQGASGNTIYF.

This chain joins TRBV5-1 and TRBJ2-7; 11 bases fit TRBD2. The CDR3 extends over 15 amino acids. Germline lookup yields CDR1 SGHRS and CDR2 YFSETQ. J lost 4 bases, V lost 4 bases, and 7 bases had no gene match. The CDR3 reads CASSVSTSGIYEQYF. The CDR3 DNA reads TGCGCCAGCAGCGTCTCGACTAGCGGGATATACGAGCAGTACTTC.

V is TRBV5-1 and J is TRBJ2-7; possible D gene TRBD1, 6 bases. The CDR3 contains 14 residues. V was trimmed by 4 bases and J by 0 bases, leaving 11 bases between them. Germline values: CDR1 SGHRS, CDR2 YFSETQ. CDR3 sequence reads: CASSADRISYEQYF. CDR3 DNA sequence: TGCGCCAGCAGCGCTGACAGGATCTCCTACGAGCAGTACTTC. The whole variable domain, remainder taken from reference TRBV5-1 and TRBJ2-7, is KAGVTQTPRYLIKTRGQQVTLSCSPISGHRSVSWYQQTPGQGLQFLFEYFSETQRNKGNFPGRFSGRQFSNSRSEMNVSTLELGDSALYLCASSADRISYEQYFGPGTRLTVT.

This chain's CDR3 is CASSQGTGWWAFF. The CDR3 DNA sequence: TGTGCCAGCAGCCAAGGCACAGGGTGGTGGGCTTTCTTT. The chain joins TRBV14 to TRBJ1-1, with D possibly matching TRBD1 (6 bases). V was clipped by 1 base and J by 11 bases, with 14 bases between them. The CDR3 extends over 13 amino acids. The germline CDR1 and CDR2 sequences are SGHDN and FVKESK. Based on the CDR3 plus reference TRBV14 and TRBJ1-1, the full variable domain is EAGVTQFPSHSVIEKGQTVTLRCDPISGHDNLYWYRRVMGKEIKFLLHFVKESKQDESGMPNNRFLAERTGGTYSTLKVQPAELEDSGVYFCASSQGTGWWAFFGQGTRLTVV.

This clone was seen a handful of times. J is TRBJ2-1 and V is TRBV11-2, with TRBD2 matching over 9 bases. Per germline, CDR1 SGHAT and CDR2 FQNNGV. CDR3 length: 15 amino acids. Trimming cost V 5 bases and J 5 bases; bases outside gene matches: 7. CDR3 DNA sequence: TGTGCCAGCAGCCCCCGACTAGCGGCCCACAATGAGCAGTTCTTC. It specifies CASSPRLAAHNEQFF.

The chain uses TRBV5-8 and TRBJ2-2; 8 nucleotides align to TRBD2. From germline, CDR1 is SGHTS and CDR2 YDEGEE. V was pared by 7 bases and J by 5 bases, with 7 bases of the junction left unmatched. There are 14 residues in the CDR3. Here the CDR3 DNA reads TGTGCCAGCCCGAGGCAGCGGGAGACCGGGGAGCTGTTTTTT. Protein product: CASPRQRETGELFF.

The chain employs TRBV11-3 and TRBJ1-1; weak D call: TRBD1 (5 bases). The V gene lost 0 bases and the J gene lost 5 bases, with 10 bases spanning the gap. Germline lookup yields CDR1 SGHNT and CDR2 YENEEA. The CDR3 is 14 amino acids. CDR3 residues: CASSLERGWTEAFF. The CDR3, as DNA: TGTGCCAGCAGCTTAGAGAGGGGATGGACTGAAGCTTTCTTT.

The chain combines TRBV7-6 with TRBJ2-1, with D maybe TRBD2 (5 bases). The V gene lost 4 bases and the J gene lost 6 bases, with 16 bases spanning the gap. There are 15 residues in the CDR3. Germline values: CDR1 SGHVS, CDR2 FNYEAQ. Here the CDR3 DNA reads TGTGCCAGCAGCTCCCCCGGCGGGTTGGGCAATGAGCAGTTCTTC. It translates to CASSSPGGLGNEQFF.

Only one count was recorded for this clone. This chain uses TRBV5-1 with TRBJ1-1; TRBD1 is a possible D gene (5 bases). This CDR3 is built from 14 residues. V dropped 3 bases and J dropped 5 bases, with 14 bases sitting between them. Germline V gene sequence: CDR1 SGHRS, CDR2 YFSETQ. CDR3 in amino acids: CASSSITGGTEAFF. In nucleotides, the CDR3 is TGCGCCAGCAGCTCCATTACGGGGGGGACTGAAGCTTTCTTT.

The rearrangement joins TRBV24-1 to TRBJ2-7, with D possibly being TRBD1 (6 bases). The CDR3 extends over 13 amino acids. Germline CDR1 is KGHDR and CDR2 is SFDVKD. In DNA form, the CDR3 reads TGTGCGTCAAGGGGGATGACTTCCTACGAGCAGTACTTC. Translated, it gives CASRGMTSYEQYF.